This record concerns one T cell receptor (beta chain) sequence. Its antigen is unidentified. This sample's TCRbeta library carried unique molecular identifier barcodes. TCRdb re-called the PCR reads through MiXCR, storing one row per CDR3 protein. The top ten hold 0.79% of the sample, which has under 850,000 distinct CDR3 sequences, roughly 14% seen once. The V and J ends lost 3 bases and 3 bases, in that order; junction bases with no gene match: 9. Germline lookup yields CDR1 MDHEN and CDR2 SYDVKM. The CDR3 extends over 16 amino acids. This sample is part of a study of T-cell reconstitution after alpha-beta-depleted transplantation in children. General study results and limits: Fresh T-cell production supplied most of the T-cell counts and diversity seen one year after transplant. Several hundred expanded graft clones reportedly gave rise to the alpha-beta T cells present about two months after transplant. Diversity of TCRbeta at day 60 was high in some patients, arising from surviving recipient T cells and thymic progenitors.

The chain employs TRBV28 and TRBJ2-3; TRBD1 matches at 7 bases. The clonotype originates from a girl aged 2 to 9 with congenital amegakaryocytic thrombocytopenia, due to receive a stem cell transplant. The source was PBMCs, collected before TCRalphabeta/CD19-depleted stem cell transplant. CDR3 in DNA: TGTGCCAGCAGTTTTTCCCCCGGCAGGGGGACAGATACGCAGTATTTT. It yields the protein CASSFSPGRGTDTQYF.